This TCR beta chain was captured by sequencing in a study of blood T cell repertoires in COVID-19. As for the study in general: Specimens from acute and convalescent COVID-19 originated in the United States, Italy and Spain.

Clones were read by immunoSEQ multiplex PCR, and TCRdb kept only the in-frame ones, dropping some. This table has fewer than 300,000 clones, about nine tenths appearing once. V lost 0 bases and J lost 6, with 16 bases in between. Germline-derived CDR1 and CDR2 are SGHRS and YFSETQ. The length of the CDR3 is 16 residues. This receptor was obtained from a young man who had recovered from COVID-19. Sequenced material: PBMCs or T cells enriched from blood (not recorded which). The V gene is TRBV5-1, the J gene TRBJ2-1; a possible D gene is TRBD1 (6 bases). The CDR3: CASSLGRQGKGNEQFF. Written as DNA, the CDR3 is TGCGCCAGCAGCTTGGGTCGGCAGGGGAAAGGCAATGAGCAGTTCTTC.